Listed below are T cell receptor beta chains from one sample, sequenced in a study of blood T cell repertoires in COVID-19. Profiling relied on immunoSEQ multiplex PCR, and the TCRdb table lists in-frame clones only, not all of them. The sample includes about 130,000 clones, roughly 79% of them seen just once. The material sequenced was peripheral blood. The receptor source for this set is a human donor in a cohort sampled during active COVID-19. The CDR3 runs from the conserved cysteine through the conserved F or W. The order of the fields is clone size, V gene, J gene, D gene, CDR3 DNA, CDR3 protein. A D gene is named only where the DNA matches it firmly. Size values are once, few and many counts, or a class for expanded clones, and some rows have none.

-	TRBV7-3	TRBJ2-5	-	TGTGCCAGCAGCCCGCTGGGGGTAGGGGGCCAAGAGACCCAGTACTTC	CASSPLGVGGQETQYF
-	TRBV7-9	TRBJ2-7	-	TGTGCCAGCAGTGGGATAGGGGTCGGCTACGAGCAGTACTTC	CASSGIGVGYEQYF
-	TRBV12-5	TRBJ1-1	-	TGTGCTAGTGGTCCGCGAGTGGACACTGAAGCTTTCTTT	CASGPRVDTEAFF
-	TRBV19	TRBJ1-1	-	TGTGCCAGTAGCCCGCGGGGGGCTGGAGCTTTCTTT	CASSPRGAGAFF
-	TRBV7-9	TRBJ2-7	-	TGTGCCAGCAGCTCGGATACGCAGGGGTCTTCCTACGAGCAGTACTTC	CASSSDTQGSSYEQYF
-	TRBV19	TRBJ1-2	-	TGTGCCAGTAGTATTATCGCAGGGTCGGGCGGCTACACCTTC	CASSIIAGSGGYTF
-	TRBV10-2	TRBJ2-3	-	TGCGCCAGCAGTGACGGGGTGGGCTACCTAGATACGCAGTATTTT	CASSDGVGYLDTQYF
-	TRBV2	TRBJ1-1	-	TGTGCCAGCAGTGCGCAGGGGAACACTGAAGCTTTCTTT	CASSAQGNTEAFF
-	TRBV27	TRBJ1-1	-	TGTGCCAGCAGTTTATTCCGGGGAGACACTGAAGCTTTCTTT	CASSLFRGDTEAFF
-	TRBV5-6	TRBJ2-3	-	TGTGCCAGCAGCCTGGGATCCATTAGAACAGATACGCAGTATTTT	CASSLGSIRTDTQYF
-	TRBV2	TRBJ2-1	TRBD2	TGTGCCAGCAGTCCTAGCGGGGGCCTCAACAATGAGCAGTTCTTC	CASSPSGGLNNEQFF
once	TRBV5-1	TRBJ2-5	TRBD1	TGCGCCAGCAGCCCCGGGACAGCCCAAGAGACCCAGTACTTC	CASSPGTAQETQYF